Listed below are T cell receptor beta chains from one sample, sequenced in a study of T cell responses to AZD1222 COVID-19 vaccine. Profiling relied on immunoSEQ multiplex PCR, and the TCRdb table lists in-frame clones only, not all of them. Here the sample spans about 90,000 clones, 65% to 90% being singletons. The sequencing here drew on peripheral blood, taken on day 0 of AZD1222 vaccination. Every receptor here comes from an adult in good health. Both conserved end residues are part of each CDR3. A D gene is named only where the DNA matches it firmly. Some rows have no size entry. The others give once, few or many, or a class for an expanded clone.

D: .
J: TRBJ2-6
V: TRBV25-1
size: few
CDR3: CASSEMRDSGANVLTF
DNA: TGTGCCAGCAGTGAAATGAGGGACTCTGGGGCCAACGTCCTGACTTTC

D: .
J: TRBJ1-1
V: TRBV11-3
size: .
CDR3: CASSPREGMNTEAFF
DNA: TGTGCCAGCAGCCCCAGGGAAGGTATGAACACTGAAGCTTTCTTT

D: TRBD2
J: TRBJ2-3
V: TRBV4-3
size: .
CDR3: CASSQSSGRSTDTQYF
DNA: TGCGCCAGCAGCCAATCTAGCGGGAGGAGCACAGATACGCAGTATTTT

D: .
J: TRBJ2-7
V: TRBV19
size: few
CDR3: CASSIFSGVYEQYF
DNA: TGTGCCAGTAGTATCTTTAGCGGCGTCTACGAGCAGTACTTC

D: TRBD2
J: TRBJ2-1
V: TRBV28
size: .
CDR3: CASRRLAGSREQFF
DNA: TGTGCCAGCAGGAGACTAGCGGGATCCCGTGAGCAGTTCTTC

D: TRBD2
J: TRBJ2-7
V: TRBV30
size: few
CDR3: CAWRGGSLYEQYF
DNA: TGTGCCTGGAGGGGGGGGAGCCTCTACGAGCAGTACTTC

D: .
J: TRBJ1-1
V: TRBV5-4
size: .
CDR3: CASRVQQGRNTEAFF
DNA: TGTGCCAGCAGGGTTCAGCAGGGAAGAAACACTGAAGCTTTCTTT

D: TRBD2
J: TRBJ2-7
V: TRBV28
size: once
CDR3: CASSLEGGRVYEQYF
DNA: TGTGCCAGCAGTTTAGAGGGCGGGAGGGTCTACGAGCAGTACTTC

D: TRBD2
J: TRBJ2-1
V: TRBV19
size: few
CDR3: CASCPSFLAGSNEQFF
DNA: TGTGCCAGTTGCCCCTCTTTTCTAGCGGGAAGCAATGAGCAGTTCTTC

D: TRBD1
J: TRBJ1-2
V: TRBV7-8
size: .
CDR3: CASSPGTGIYGYTF
DNA: TGTGCCAGCAGCCCAGGGACAGGAATCTATGGCTACACCTTC

D: TRBD1
J: TRBJ1-1
V: TRBV3-1/TRBV3-2
size: once
CDR3: CASSQRGWGTGGAADEAFF
DNA: TGTGCCAGCAGCCAAAGAGGTTGGGGGACAGGGGGCGCAGCTGATGAAGCTTTCTTT

D: .
J: TRBJ2-2
V: TRBV19
size: .
CDR3: CASRRQGNTGELFF
DNA: TGTGCCAGTAGGCGGCAGGGGAACACCGGGGAGCTGTTTTTT

D: TRBD1
J: TRBJ1-2
V: TRBV28
size: .
CDR3: CASRSTGEVYGYTF
DNA: TGTGCCAGCAGATCGACAGGGGAAGTCTATGGCTACACCTTC

D: .
J: TRBJ1-1
V: TRBV5-1
size: few
CDR3: CASSIGREPQAFF
DNA: TGCGCCAGCAGTATCGGCAGGGAACCTCAAGCTTTCTTT

D: TRBD2
J: TRBJ2-3
V: TRBV19
size: .
CDR3: CASSALAASTDTQYF
DNA: TGTGCCAGTAGTGCCCTAGCGGCTAGCACAGATACGCAGTATTTT

D: TRBD1
J: TRBJ2-7
V: TRBV19
size: .
CDR3: CASSSTGGAPYEQYF
DNA: TGTGCCAGTAGTTCAACAGGGGGCGCGCCCTACGAGCAGTACTTC

D: TRBD1
J: TRBJ1-2
V: TRBV5-5
size: few
CDR3: CASSQTGLTDYGYTF
DNA: TGTGCCAGCAGCCAGACAGGGCTTACGGACTATGGCTACACCTTC

D: .
J: TRBJ2-1
V: TRBV28
size: .
CDR3: CASSKQALDEQFF
DNA: TGTGCCAGCAGTAAACAAGCGCTCGATGAGCAGTTCTTC

D: TRBD1
J: TRBJ2-7
V: TRBV28
size: .
CDR3: CASRRDRGSYEQYF
DNA: TGTGCCAGCCGCCGGGACAGGGGATCCTACGAGCAGTACTTC

D: TRBD1
J: TRBJ1-1
V: TRBV28
size: .
CDR3: CASSSLTGANTEAFF
DNA: TGTGCCAGCAGTTCCCTGACAGGGGCGAACACTGAAGCTTTCTTT

D: .
J: TRBJ2-2
V: TRBV4-3
size: .
CDR3: CASSQDGAGMNTGELFF
DNA: TGCGCCAGCAGCCAAGACGGCGCCGGCATGAACACCGGGGAGCTGTTTTTT

D: .
J: TRBJ1-6
V: TRBV7-8
size: .
CDR3: CASSSQGGNSPLHF
DNA: TGTGCCAGCAGCTCTCAGGGAGGGAATTCACCCCTCCACTTT

D: .
J: TRBJ1-5
V: TRBV6-1
size: .
CDR3: CASSERGRGANQPQHF
DNA: TGTGCCAGCAGTGAAAGGGGCAGGGGTGCTAATCAGCCCCAGCATTTT